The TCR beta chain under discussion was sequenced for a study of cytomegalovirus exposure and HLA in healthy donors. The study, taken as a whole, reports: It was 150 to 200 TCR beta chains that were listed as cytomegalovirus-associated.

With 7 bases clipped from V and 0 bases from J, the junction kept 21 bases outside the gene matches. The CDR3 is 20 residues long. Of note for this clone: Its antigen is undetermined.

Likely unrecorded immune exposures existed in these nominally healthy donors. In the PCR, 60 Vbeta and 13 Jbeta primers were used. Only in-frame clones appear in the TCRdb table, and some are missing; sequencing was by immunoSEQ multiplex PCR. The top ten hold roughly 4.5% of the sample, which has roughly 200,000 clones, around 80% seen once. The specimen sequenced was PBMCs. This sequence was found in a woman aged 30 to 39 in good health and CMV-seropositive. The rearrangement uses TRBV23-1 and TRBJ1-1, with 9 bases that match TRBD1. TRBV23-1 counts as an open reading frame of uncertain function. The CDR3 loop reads CASTESRDRDGGFMNTEAFF. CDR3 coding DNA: TGCGCCAGCACCGAGTCCCGGGACAGGGATGGAGGGTTTATGAACACTGAAGCTTTCTTT.